This T cell receptor (beta chain) comes out of a study of T cell therapy after organ transplantation. Study background: Short-term post-therapy samples: blood collected 4 to 8 weeks after completing therapy.

Method: immunoSEQ multiplex PCR; TCRdb's copy keeps in-frame clones and lacks some. The data hold over a thousand clones, with roughly 62% observed a single time. Germline lookup yields CDR1 SGHNT and CDR2 YYREEE (reference sequence). Deletions cut 6 bases from V and 0 bases from J, with 13 bases between. The CDR3 totals 15 residues. This clone is termed large. Its specificity is unknown. Documented time point: 4-8 weeks after completion of therapy. Study-wide points: Minimal repertoire change after therapy followed marked pretherapy expansions in nonresponders. Endogenous clonotypes not in therapy products appeared after therapy alongside transferred ones. Pretherapy CD8 clonality inversely correlated with its fold change after therapy.

This sequence originates from a human patient who had received a solid organ transplant and had CMV disease. These T cells may partly come from the graft donor. The gene calls are TRBV5-4 and TRBJ2-1, with D unresolved. The sample here was CD8+ T cells from blood, taken after autologous CMV-specific T cell therapy. CDR3 in amino acids: CASTSRTDSYNEQFF. The CDR3 DNA reads as TGTGCCAGCACCTCGAGGACGGACTCCTACAATGAGCAGTTCTTC.